The T cell receptor beta chain under discussion was sequenced for a study of T cell responses to AZD1222 COVID-19 vaccine. Findings of the study overall: As reported, nearly half of all spike-specific TCRs target variant regions that are unmutated. The number of AZD1222 recipients seropositive at baseline was only 6 or 7.

Sequencing used immunoSEQ multiplex PCR; TCRdb keeps in-frame clones, though not all of them. The data hold fewer than 85,000 clones, with roughly 90% observed a single time. Germline V gene data show CDR1 as MNHNS and CDR2 as SASEGT. The CDR3 has 16 residues. V dropped 2 bases and J dropped 10 bases, with 23 bases sitting between them. This clone was seen more than once but under ten times. The antigen is not known. This TCR was sampled from an adult in good health. Here the sequenced sample was peripheral blood, taken on day 0 of AZD1222 vaccination. J is TRBJ1-1 and V is TRBV6-1; no clear D gene. The CDR3: CASSELVEGVASGAFF. The CDR3 DNA sequence: TGTGCCAGCAGTGAACTGGTTGAGGGAGTAGCTAGTGGAGCTTTCTTT.